These 18 T cell receptor beta chains came from one sample sequenced in a study of cytomegalovirus exposure and HLA in healthy donors. 60 Vbeta and 13 Jbeta primers were used in PCR. This table comes from immunoSEQ multiplex PCR, and its TCRdb copy is limited to in-frame clones, with some not included. The sample lists about 190,000 clones, about nine tenths occurring once. Sequencing input: PBMCs. The receptor set was obtained from a boy aged 2-15 years in good health and CMV-seronegative.

The J gene is TRBJ2-3, the V gene TRBV11-2; no reliable D call. The CDR3 runs 16 residues. Germline loops: CDR1 SGHAT, CDR2 FQNNGV. V was pared by 4 bases and J by 7 bases, with 21 bases between. The CDR3 bases are TGTGCCAGCAGCTCCGGTGGGTCGTCTGGAGTCAATACGCAGTATTTT. Its translation is CASSSGGSSGVNTQYF.

The V and J genes are TRBV5-6 and TRBJ2-1; 9 nucleotides align to TRBD1. Germline CDR1 SGHDT, CDR2 YYEEEE. CDR3 size: 15 residues. After removal of 2 bases from V and 3 bases from J, the junction contained 3 bases not matched to a gene. CDR3 residues: CASSLLTGGYNEQFF. As DNA, the CDR3 is TGTGCCAGCAGCTTACTGACAGGGGGCTACAATGAGCAGTTCTTC. The full variable domain, with the rest looked up from reference TRBV5-6 and TRBJ2-1, is DAGVTQSPTHLIKTRGQQVTLRCSPKSGHDTVSWYQQALGQGPQFIFQYYEEEERQRGNFPDRFSGHQFPNYSSELNVNALLLGDSALYLCASSLLTGGYNEQFFGPGTRLTVL.

V usage is TRBV6-1 and J usage is TRBJ2-7, with 7 nucleotides matching TRBD1. The germline CDR1 and CDR2 sequences are MNHNS and SASEGT. This CDR3 spans 15 amino acids. Trimming at V came to 8 bases and at J to 7 bases, leaving 17 bases not matched to a gene. The CDR3 DNA is TGTGCCAGCGGCCCCCTTCCGGACAGGAGGTATGAGCAGTACTTC. Translated: CASGPLPDRRYEQYF.

The chain couples TRBV25-1 to TRBJ2-2; D is perhaps TRBD2 (5 bases). In germline, CDR1 is MGHDK, CDR2 SYGVNS. V lost 3 bases and J 1 base, leaving 6 bases between the germline ends. The CDR3 extends over 14 amino acids. The CDR3 sequence is CASSERENTGELFF. The DNA of the CDR3 is TGTGCCAGCAGTGAGAGGGAGAACACCGGGGAGCTGTTTTTT.

The chain recombines TRBV7-9 with TRBJ2-5, with 7 bases fitting TRBD2. Trimming took 2 bases from V and 1 from J; bases not matched to a gene: 7. The CDR3 is 16 amino acids. Germline V lookup: CDR1 SEHNR, CDR2 FQNEAQ (reference sequence). The CDR3: CASSLLVASGQETQYF. As DNA, the CDR3 is TGTGCCAGCAGCTTATTGGTCGCTAGCGGCCAAGAGACCCAGTACTTC.

The chain has TRBV7-3 and TRBJ2-2; D is possibly TRBD1 (6 bases). The CDR3 runs to 14 residues. The germline V and J ends were trimmed by 4 bases and 4 bases, with 10 bases remaining between them. Germline V gene lookup returns CDR1 SGHTA and CDR2 FQGTGA. The CDR3 protein is CASSSDRFTGELFF. The CDR3 DNA sequence: TGTGCCAGCAGCTCGGACAGATTCACCGGGGAGCTGTTTTTT.

The chain uses TRBV7-3 and TRBJ2-1; 7 bases line up with TRBD2. The CDR3 totals 17 residues. V shed 2 bases, J shed 9 bases, and the junction held 16 bases outside the gene matches. In germline, CDR1 is SGHTA, CDR2 FQGTGA. The DNA of the CDR3 is TGTGCCAGCAGCTTATTCGGCGGGAGTAAAGTGAGGGGTGAGCAGTTCTTC. This encodes CASSLFGGSKVRGEQFF.

The rearrangement uses TRBV19 and TRBJ1-1, with D perhaps TRBD1 (6 bases). This CDR3 contains 13 residues. Trimming took 6 bases from V and 6 from J, leaving 14 bases between them. Looked up from germline, CDR1 is LNHDA and CDR2 is SQIVND (reference sequence). In DNA, the CDR3 is TGTGCCAGTAGGGGTGAGGGGGTATCTGAAGCTTTCTTT. It encodes CASRGEGVSEAFF.

V and J are TRBV10-2 and TRBJ2-1; TRBD2 matches at 15 bases. The trim removed 2 bases at V and 5 bases at J, leaving 16 bases unmatched. From germline, CDR1 is WSHSY and CDR2 SAAADI. The CDR3 has 21 residues. For the CDR3, the DNA is TGCGCCAGCAGTGAGCCGCCGCTAGCCTGGACTAGCGGGAGGGCACACAATGAGCAGTTCTTC. Translating gives CASSEPPLAWTSGRAHNEQFF.

The V and J genes are TRBV6-7 and TRBJ2-4; D might be TRBD2 (6 bases). TRBV6-7 is given ORF status, its function remaining uncertain. Deletions cut 4 bases from V and 0 bases from J, with 22 bases between. The CDR3 totals 19 residues. CDR3: CASSSESGGLIAAKNIQYF. The DNA of the CDR3 is TGTGCCAGCAGTTCCGAGAGTGGGGGACTCATCGCAGCCAAAAACATTCAGTACTTC.

This chain joins TRBV28 and TRBJ2-1; 7 bases map to TRBD2. The germline V gene encodes CDR1 MDHEN and CDR2 SYDVKM. V lost 3 bases, J lost 6 bases, and 2 bases stayed unmatched. The CDR3 covers 13 residues. CDR3: CASSFGTTNEQFF. The CDR3 DNA follows: TGTGCCAGCAGTTTCGGGACTACCAATGAGCAGTTCTTC.

In the case of this clone: Germline and junction disagree at one end, which may indicate a read error. V and J are TRBV7-9 and TRBJ1-6; TRBD1 aligns across 9 bases. Germline V gives CDR1 SEHNR, CDR2 FQNEAQ (reference sequence). The CDR3 spans 15 residues. In nucleotides, the CDR3 is TGTTCCAGCAGCTTAGGGGGACAGGGTTATTCACCCCTCCACTTT. Protein sequence: CSSSLGGQGYSPLHF.

This clone occurred once. J is TRBJ2-1 and V is TRBV28, with 10 bases matching TRBD1. The CDR3 length is 16 residues. Trimming cost V 1 base and J 4 bases; bases outside gene matches: 4. Germline CDR1 reads MDHEN; CDR2 reads SYDVKM. Written as DNA, the CDR3 is TGTGCCAGCAGTTTATCGGGACAGGGGTCATACAATGAGCAGTTCTTC. It yields the protein CASSLSGQGSYNEQFF. Drawing the rest from reference TRBV28 and TRBJ2-1, the complete variable domain is DVKVTQSSRYLVKRTGEKVFLECVQDMDHENMFWYRQDPGLGLRLIYFSYDVKMKEKGDIPEGYSVSREKKERFSLILESASTNQTSMYLCASSLSGQGSYNEQFFGPGTRLTVL.

This clone was counted only a few times. This chain uses TRBV2 with TRBJ1-5; the D gene is possibly TRBD1 (6 bases). The CDR3 has 15 residues. Germline V CDR1 and CDR2: SNHLY, FYNNEI. The germline V and J ends were trimmed by 8 bases and 0 bases, with 14 bases remaining between them. CDR3 DNA sequence: TGTGCCAGCGCCGCGACAGGAGATAGCAATCAGCCCCAGCATTTT. This gives the protein CASAATGDSNQPQHF. The full variable domain, with the rest looked up from reference TRBV2 and TRBJ1-5, is EPEVTQTPSHQVTQMGQEVILRCVPISNHLYFYWYRQILGQKVEFLVSFYNNEISEKSEIFDDQFSVERPDGSNFTLKIRSTKLEDSAMYFCASAATGDSNQPQHFGDGTRLSIL.

The rearrangement joins TRBV5-6 to TRBJ2-5, with 12 nucleotides matching TRBD1. The CDR3 length is 15 residues. J gave up 5 bases and V 4 bases, and 6 bases lay outside the gene matches. Germline CDR1 SGHDT, CDR2 YYEEEE. CDR3 residues: CASSAGTGGWETQYF. The CDR3 DNA is TGTGCCAGCAGCGCGGGGACAGGGGGCTGGGAGACCCAGTACTTC.

The V and J genes are TRBV5-6 and TRBJ1-1; 7 bases map to TRBD1. The trim removed 4 bases at V and 3 bases at J, leaving 6 bases unmatched. CDR1 SGHDT and CDR2 YYEEEE come from the germline V gene. This CDR3 is built from 14 residues. This CDR3 is CASSTQGRDTEAFF. CDR3 sequence (DNA): TGTGCCAGCAGCACACAGGGGCGGGACACTGAAGCTTTCTTT.

V and J are TRBV12-5 and TRBJ2-1; 8 bases agree with TRBD2. CDR1 and CDR2 from the germline V gene are LGHNT and FRNRAP. This CDR3 is 16 amino acids long. After removal of 4 bases from V and 7 bases from J, the junction contained 12 bases not matched to a gene. The DNA of the CDR3 is TGTGCTAGTGGTTCTTCCCGAGCGGGAGAACGGAATGAGCAGTTCTTC. This codes for CASGSSRAGERNEQFF.

The V and J genes are TRBV5-1 and TRBJ2-2; D is uncertain. The CDR3 covers 15 residues. Deletions cut 2 bases from V and 2 bases from J, with 10 bases between. Germline CDR1 is SGHRS and CDR2 is YFSETQ. This CDR3 reads CASSLLFPNTGELFF. DNA for the CDR3: TGCGCCAGCAGCTTACTTTTCCCTAACACCGGGGAGCTGTTTTTT.